Below are 9 T cell receptor beta chains sequenced from a single sample in a study of blood T cell repertoires in COVID-19. Method: immunoSEQ multiplex PCR; TCRdb's copy keeps in-frame clones and lacks some. The repertoire holds around 380,000 clones, with approximately 87% as singletons. The specimen sequenced was PBMCs or T cells enriched from blood (not recorded which). Receptors were obtained from a man aged 25 to 40 who had recovered from COVID-19.

The V call is TRBV30, the J call TRBJ1-6, with 7 bases lining up with TRBD1. The CDR3 has 15 residues. The germline gives CDR1 GTSNPN, CDR2 SVGIG (reference sequence). Trimming removed 3 bases from V and 5 bases from J; junction bases left unmatched: 7. The CDR3: CAWRPGGGHNSPLHF. The CDR3 DNA reads as TGTGCCTGGAGACCAGGGGGTGGTCATAATTCACCCCTCCACTTT.

This chain connects TRBV6-5 to TRBJ1-4; the match to TRBD1 covers 8 bases. Trimming cost V 6 bases and J 5 bases; bases outside gene matches: 5. Per germline, CDR1 MNHEY and CDR2 SVGAGI. CDR3 length: 14 residues. CDR3 nucleotide sequence: TGTGCCAGCAGACTCGGGACAGGCAATGAAAAACTGTTTTTT. Translated: CASRLGTGNEKLFF.

The chain has TRBV5-4 and TRBJ1-2; 10 positions match TRBD1. Trimming removed 4 bases from V and 5 bases from J; junction bases left unmatched: 11. Germline CDR1 is SGHNT and CDR2 is YYREEE (reference sequence). The CDR3 contains 16 residues. The CDR3 is CASSPSSGTGVYGYTF. In DNA form, the CDR3 reads TGTGCCAGCAGCCCAAGCTCCGGGACAGGGGTATATGGCTACACCTTC. Based on the CDR3 plus reference TRBV5-4 and TRBJ1-2, the full variable domain is ETGVTQSPTHLIKTRGQQVTLRCSSQSGHNTVSWYQQALGQGPQFIFQYYREEENGRGNFPPRFSGLQFPNYSSELNVNALELDDSALYLCASSPSSGTGVYGYTFGSGTRLTVV.

This clone was counted only a few times. This sequence joins TRBV6-1 and TRBJ1-3; D gene uncertain. CDR3 length: 12 amino acids. Trimming took 3 bases from V and 4 from J, leaving 4 bases between them. From germline, CDR1 is MNHNS and CDR2 SASEGT. CDR3 loop: CASSDLGNTIYF. CDR3 nucleotides: TGTGCCAGCAGTGATCTGGGAAACACCATATATTTT.

This clone was counted only a few times. The chain is built from TRBV5-1 and TRBJ1-6; D gene unclear. Germline CDR1 reads SGHRS; CDR2 reads YFSETQ. The CDR3 length is 17 residues. Trimming took off 1 base at V and 0 bases at J, with 11 bases between the two ends. The CDR3 DNA reads as TGCGCCAGCAGCTTGCCGGGCGGAGGCTCCTATAATTCACCCCTCCACTTT. It specifies CASSLPGGGSYNSPLHF.

The chain carries TRBV2 and TRBJ1-2; D is undetermined. V was shortened by 7 bases and J by 8 bases, with 14 bases between the two germline ends. Germline lookup yields CDR1 SNHLY and CDR2 FYNNEI. The CDR3 has 12 amino acids. The CDR3 here is CASTISPQGYTF. The CDR3 coding sequence is TGTGCCAGCACTATTAGTCCCCAAGGCTACACCTTC. The full variable domain, with the rest looked up from reference TRBV2 and TRBJ1-2, is EPEVTQTPSHQVTQMGQEVILRCVPISNHLYFYWYRQILGQKVEFLVSFYNNEISEKSEIFDDQFSVERPDGSNFTLKIRSTKLEDSAMYFCASTISPQGYTFGSGTRLTVV.

J is TRBJ1-3 and V is TRBV9, with 9 nucleotides matching TRBD1. CDR3 length equals 20 residues. The germline gives CDR1 SGDLS, CDR2 YYNGEE. The J segment lost 3 bases and the V segment lost 0 bases, leaving 16 bases of the junction unmatched. Written as DNA, the CDR3 is TGTGCCAGCAGCGTAGATCCCCGTTTAGGACAGGGGACGGGTGGAAACACCATATATTTT. Amino acid sequence: CASSVDPRLGQGTGGNTIYF.

The chain links TRBV6-5 to TRBJ2-7; tentative D call: TRBD1 (5 bases). This CDR3 region has 14 residues. CDR1 MNHEY and CDR2 SVGAGI come from the germline V gene. V was pared by 2 bases and J by 4 bases, with 12 bases between. CDR3 loop: CASSYGQGFYEQYF. The CDR3 DNA is TGTGCCAGCAGTTACGGTCAGGGTTTTTACGAGCAGTACTTC.

This clone showed up just a few times. The V call is TRBV12-3 or TRBV12-4, the J call TRBJ2-5, with a tentative D call TRBD1 (6 bases). The CDR3 is 13 amino acids. V dropped 6 bases and J dropped 5 bases, with 13 bases sitting between them. CDR3 sequence: CASRYSTGETQYF. CDR3 bases: TGTGCCAGCAGATATTCCACAGGGGAGACCCAGTACTTC.